A single sample is the source of the 28 T cell receptor beta chains below, sequenced in a study of control samples from healthy donors and cancer patients. The assay was immunoSEQ multiplex PCR, and TCRdb's table has in-frame clones only and misses some. The table includes about 160,000 clones, 80% to 95% detected once. Sequencing used blood. The receptors derive from a man younger than 35 in good health.

The CDR3 DNA reads TGTGCCAGCAGCCCCCCCCGCGCGGGGGGTCTCAATGAGCAGTTCTTC. Translated: CASSPPRAGGLNEQFF. The chain is built from TRBV7-9 and TRBJ2-1; 8 positions agree with TRBD2. The germline V gene encodes CDR1 SEHNR and CDR2 FQNEAQ (reference sequence). The CDR3 totals 16 residues. Trimming removed 5 bases from V and 6 bases from J; junction bases left unmatched: 12.

The chain couples TRBV7-2 to TRBJ1-2; the D is unclear. The CDR3 sequence is 13 residues long. Trimming took 9 bases from V and 1 from J, leaving 12 bases between them. Germline-derived CDR1 and CDR2 are SGHTA and FQGNSA. CDR3 nucleotides: TGTGCCAGTAATCCCCCGCTTAACTATGGCTACACCTTC. Protein product: CASNPPLNYGYTF. The whole variable domain, filled in from reference TRBV7-2 and TRBJ1-2, reads GAGVSQSPSNKVTEKGKDVELRCDPISGHTALYWYRQSLGQGLEFLIYFQGNSAPDKSGLPSDRFSAERTGGSVSTLTIQRTQQEDSAVYLCASNPPLNYGYTFGSGTRLTVV.

The chain couples TRBV10-3 to TRBJ2-7, with D possibly being TRBD2 (6 bases). The V and J ends lost 0 bases and 8 bases respectively, with 17 bases between them. The CDR3 contains 15 residues. Germline V gene data show CDR1 as ENHRY and CDR2 as SYGVKD. In nucleotides, the CDR3 is TGTGCCATCAGTGAGTCCCATGGGACTGAGGAGAAGCAGTACTTC. Translating it yields CAISESHGTEEKQYF.

The chain combines TRBV4-2 with TRBJ2-5; no clear D. Germline values: CDR1 LGHNA, CDR2 YNFKEQ. The CDR3 consists of 13 residues. V lost 4 bases and J lost 3, with 9 bases in between. The CDR3 DNA sequence: TGTGCCAGCAGCCCAGACCCCGAAGAGACCCAGTACTTC. Translated, it gives CASSPDPEETQYF.

This chain connects TRBV4-1 to TRBJ1-5, with 7 positions matching TRBD1. CDR1 and CDR2 from the germline V gene are MGHRA and YSYEKL. The CDR3 consists of 15 residues. The junction had 3 bases not matched to a gene; V was cut back by 0 bases and J by 4 bases. The CDR3 coding sequence is TGCGCCAGCAGCCAAGAGGACAGGCAAAATCAGCCCCAGCATTTT. Its translation is CASSQEDRQNQPQHF.

The count of this clone is one. This chain links TRBV27 with TRBJ2-3; 8 bases map to TRBD1. The CDR3 loop spans 17 amino acids. J lost 2 bases, V lost 8 bases, and 15 bases had no gene match. Germline V lookup: CDR1 MNHEY, CDR2 SMNVEV (reference sequence). The CDR3 DNA sequence: TGTGCCAGCGGCTCCCAGGGCGGGCAGGGGGCCACAGATACGCAGTATTTT. Amino acids: CASGSQGGQGATDTQYF.

The chain has TRBV2 and TRBJ1-5; 7 nucleotides line up with TRBD1. The CDR3 totals 18 residues. Germline CDR1 reads SNHLY; CDR2 reads FYNNEI. V trimming: 5 bases; J trimming: 0 bases; junction bases outside the gene matches: 13. The CDR3 DNA sequence: TGTGCCAGCAGTCCTCCTCTGGGACAGCGATATAGCAATCAGCCCCAGCATTTT. Residues: CASSPPLGQRYSNQPQHF.

The rearrangement joins TRBV20-1 to TRBJ2-7; D may correspond to TRBD1 or TRBD2 (7 bases each). The CDR3 runs to 11 residues. The germline CDR1 and CDR2 sequences are DFQATT and SNEGSKA (reference sequence). Trimming took off 5 bases at V and 5 bases at J, with 10 bases between the two ends. The CDR3 spells CSAQGGNEQYF. CDR3 DNA sequence: TGCAGTGCTCAGGGGGGGAACGAGCAGTACTTC.

The chain joins TRBV5-1 to TRBJ1-1; weak D call: TRBD1 (6 bases). This CDR3 comprises 14 residues. Per the germline V gene, CDR1 is SGHRS and CDR2 is YFSETQ. V was shortened by 2 bases and J by 3 bases, with 11 bases between the two germline ends. CDR3 nucleotide sequence: TGCGCCAGCAGCTTAAGGCAGGGGTACACTGAAGCTTTCTTT. Translating gives CASSLRQGYTEAFF.

The gene calls are TRBV9 and TRBJ2-3; TRBD1 or TRBD2 may be the D gene (5 bases each). The CDR3 is 15 amino acids. CDR1 is SGDLS and CDR2 is YYNGEE in the germline V gene. Trimming shortened V by 0 bases and J by 6 bases, and 14 bases separated the two germline ends. The CDR3 DNA sequence: TGTGCCAGCAGCGTAGAAGTGGGGGTCGTGGATACGCAGTATTTT. The encoded protein is CASSVEVGVVDTQYF.

Points on this clone: A read error may account for a junction end that differs from germline. The CDR3 DNA reads as TGTGCCAGCAGCCAAGATGGGGTTGGTGACAGAGACTTC. Protein sequence: CASSQDGVGDRDF. The chain recombines TRBV14 with TRBJ2-7; possible D gene TRBD1, 5 bases. The CDR3 totals 13 residues. Per germline, CDR1 SGHDN and CDR2 FVKESK.

The V gene is TRBV7-9, the J gene TRBJ1-1, with TRBD1 as a possible D gene (6 bases). The CDR3 has 11 residues. V was shortened by 1 base and J by 11 bases, with 8 bases between the two germline ends. CDR1 and CDR2 (germline): SEHNR, FQNEAQ (reference sequence). The CDR3 sequence: CASSLDRVAFF. In nucleotides, the CDR3 is TGTGCCAGCAGCTTAGACAGGGTGGCTTTCTTT.

The rearrangement links TRBV4-3 to TRBJ2-1; 11 nucleotides line up with TRBD1. J lost 3 bases, V lost 0 bases, and 1 base had no gene match. The CDR3 contains 16 residues. Germline CDR1 LGHNA, CDR2 YSLEER. The CDR3 nucleotides are TGCGCCAGCAGCCAAGACGGGACAGGGGGCTACAATGAGCAGTTCTTC. Amino acid sequence: CASSQDGTGGYNEQFF.

The V call is TRBV6-5, the J call TRBJ2-7; D assignment may be TRBD1 or TRBD2 (6 bases each). From germline, CDR1 is MNHEY and CDR2 SVGAGI. Deletions cut 2 bases from V and 6 bases from J, with 11 bases between. The CDR3 is 13 amino acids. This CDR3 is CASSYGGRSEQYF. In nucleotides, the CDR3 is TGTGCCAGCAGTTACGGGGGGCGTAGCGAGCAGTACTTC.

The chain uses TRBV19 and TRBJ1-6; a possible D gene is TRBD1 (6 bases). CDR3 length equals 15 residues. Germline lookup yields CDR1 LNHDA and CDR2 SQIVND (reference sequence). V shed 3 bases and J shed 6 bases, with 12 bases lying between them. The CDR3 DNA reads TGTGCCAGTAGTATTTCGACAGGCGGTAATTCACCCCTCCACTTT. Protein sequence: CASSISTGGNSPLHF.

V and J are TRBV6-4 and TRBJ2-2; D gene unclear. CDR1 MRHNA and CDR2 SNTAGT come from the germline V gene. V was shortened by 6 bases and J by 1 base, with 9 bases between the two germline ends. The CDR3 is 14 residues long. Written as DNA, the CDR3 is TGTGCCAGCAGACCTGTAGGGAACACCGGGGAGCTGTTTTTT. It yields the protein CASRPVGNTGELFF.

The chain recombines TRBV18 with TRBJ1-2; D is uncertain. Germline-derived CDR1 and CDR2 are KGHSH and LQKENI. V was trimmed by 5 bases and J by 2 bases, leaving 6 bases between them. The CDR3 spans 12 residues. CDR3 in amino acids: CASSGGNYGYTF. As DNA, the CDR3 is TGTGCCAGCTCAGGAGGAAACTATGGCTACACCTTC.

The V gene is TRBV6-2 or TRBV6-3, the J gene TRBJ1-1; D is uncertain. Trimming removed 0 bases from V and 6 bases from J, with 11 bases in between. CDR1 is MNHEY, CDR2 SVGEGT, per germline. The CDR3 has 14 residues. CDR3 DNA sequence: TGTGCCAGCAGTTACTCGATAGGGATCCCTGAAGCTTTCTTT. It yields the protein CASSYSIGIPEAFF.

The CDR3 protein is CASSSLMGLGHTEAFF. In nucleotides, the CDR3 is TGTGCCAGCAGCTCACTTATGGGTTTGGGGCACACTGAAGCTTTCTTT. This chain uses TRBV14 with TRBJ1-1, with D perhaps matching TRBD1 (5 bases). Germline values: CDR1 SGHDN, CDR2 FVKESK. V was pared by 5 bases and J by 3 bases, with 19 bases between. The CDR3 spans 16 residues.

This chain uses TRBV6-6 with TRBJ1-2; D is unclear. Germline values: CDR1 MNHNY, CDR2 SVGAGI (reference sequence). The CDR3 loop spans 16 amino acids. The V and J ends lost 6 bases and 2 bases respectively, with 19 bases between them. The DNA for the CDR3 is TGTGCCAGCAGCGAGCGGTGGGAGGGAACCAACTATGGCTACACCTTC. Its protein is CASSERWEGTNYGYTF.

V and J are TRBV9 and TRBJ2-5; 11 bases match TRBD2. The length of the CDR3 is 16 residues. Germline CDR1 SGDLS, CDR2 YYNGEE. V lost 1 base to trimming and J lost 4 bases; unmatched junction nucleotides: 6. In DNA form, the CDR3 reads TGTGCCAGCAGCGTATCAACCGGACTAGCGGGAGAGACCCAGTACTTC. It is translated as CASSVSTGLAGETQYF.

V usage is TRBV5-1 and J usage is TRBJ2-1, with D hard to call. V lost 4 bases to trimming and J lost 4 bases, with 15 bases between them. The V gene's germline CDR1 is SGHRS and CDR2 YFSETQ. The CDR3 consists of 15 residues. The CDR3, as DNA: TGCGCCAGCAGCCTACAAGATATAAGATACAATGAGCAGTTCTTC. This gives the protein CASSLQDIRYNEQFF.

The chain combines TRBV11-3 with TRBJ2-1; D is perhaps TRBD2 (5 bases). Germline loops: CDR1 SGHNT, CDR2 YENEEA. This CDR3 is built from 15 residues. V shed 1 base and J shed 0 bases, with 7 bases lying between them. Written as DNA, the CDR3 is TGTGCCAGCAGCTTAGGAGGGTTCTCCTACAATGAGCAGTTCTTC. As protein: CASSLGGFSYNEQFF.

The chain is built from TRBV5-6 and TRBJ2-1; weak D call: TRBD1 (5 bases). Between the trimmed V and J ends, which lost 1 base and 3 bases, there was a span of 11 bases. The CDR3 totals 15 residues. Germline V gene sequence: CDR1 SGHDT, CDR2 YYEEEE. CDR3 DNA: TGTGCCAGCAGCTTGTTGAGACAGCGCTACAATGAGCAGTTCTTC. Its translation: CASSLLRQRYNEQFF.

The rearrangement links TRBV4-1 to TRBJ1-5; D unclear. Germline loops: CDR1 MGHRA, CDR2 YSYEKL. The length of the CDR3 is 15 residues. The V end was cut by 4 bases, the J end by 0 bases, with 10 bases between. Here the CDR3 DNA reads TGCGCCAGCAGCCTCGGGATCTATAGCAATCAGCCCCAGCATTTT. Translating gives CASSLGIYSNQPQHF.

V gene TRBV6-5 combines with J gene TRBJ1-1; tentative D call: TRBD1 (6 bases). The CDR3 is 15 amino acids. Trimming cost V 4 bases and J 1 base, with 13 bases left between them. The germline V gene has CDR1 MNHEY and CDR2 SVGAGI. For the CDR3, the DNA is TGTGCCAGCAGTTTGGGGGGGGCCCAGAACACTGAAGCTTTCTTT. It encodes CASSLGGAQNTEAFF.

The chain has TRBV15 and TRBJ2-7; D gene ambiguous. The CDR3 is made up of 18 amino acids. V lost 0 bases and J lost 7, with 25 bases in between. CDR1 and CDR2 from the germline V gene are LNHNV and YYDKDF (reference sequence). CDR3 bases: TGTGCCACCAGCAGAGATGAGTGGGTTGGCGATCAAGGGCGTGAGCAGTACTTC. Translated, it gives CATSRDEWVGDQGREQYF.

The V and J genes are TRBV18 and TRBJ2-7; 12 bases agree with TRBD1. This CDR3 comprises 15 residues. The J segment lost 2 bases and the V segment lost 2 bases, leaving 1 base of the junction unmatched. Germline values: CDR1 KGHSH, CDR2 LQKENI. This chain's CDR3 is CASSPGTGGPYEQYF. CDR3 sequence (DNA): TGTGCCAGCTCACCAGGGACAGGGGGCCCCTACGAGCAGTACTTC.